One and the same sample provided the 10 T cell receptor beta chains below, sequenced in a study of shared clonotypes between healthy human individuals. The naive CD8 subset, CD45RO-negative cells positively selected for CCR7, excluded terminally differentiated effector memory CD45RA+ cells. Assay used: immunoSEQ multiplex PCR; TCRdb lists only in-frame clones, some missing. The sample includes around 2,000,000 clones, about 93% of them seen just once. Sample: naive CD8+ T cells from PBMCs. Receptors originate from a young man in good health. Some clones in this sample may be carry-over from other donors' samples.

The chain carries TRBV19 and TRBJ1-1, with TRBD1 matching 12 bases. The CDR3 spans 17 residues. The trim removed 5 bases at V and 1 base at J, leaving 8 bases unmatched. The V gene's germline CDR1 is LNHDA and CDR2 SQIVND (reference sequence). The CDR3 nucleotides read TGTGCCAGTAGTGCAACCCGGGACAGGGGGCCGAACACTGAAGCTTTCTTT. Its protein is CASSATRDRGPNTEAFF. Looking up the rest from reference TRBV19 and TRBJ1-1 gives the full variable domain: DGGITQSPKYLFRKEGQNVTLSCEQNLNHDAMYWYRQDPGQGLRLIYYSQIVNDFQKGDIAEGYSVSREKKESFPLTVTSAQKNPTAFYLCASSATRDRGPNTEAFFGQGTRLTVV.

The count of this clone is one. The V gene is TRBV6-5, the J gene TRBJ2-5, with D possibly matching TRBD2 (5 bases). CDR1 MNHEY and CDR2 SVGAGI come from the germline V gene. Trimming shortened V by 2 bases and J by 5 bases, and 9 bases separated the two germline ends. This CDR3 has 13 residues. CDR3: CASSYTRLETQYF. CDR3 coding DNA: TGTGCCAGCAGTTACACTAGGCTGGAGACCCAGTACTTC.

Points on this clone: The same CDR3 also results from other DNA sequences found in this sample. The chain is built from TRBV5-1 and TRBJ2-5; 12 bases agree with TRBD1. V was pared by 5 bases and J by 4 bases, with 6 bases of the junction left unmatched. Germline V gene lookup returns CDR1 SGHRS and CDR2 YFSETQ. CDR3 size: 15 residues. CDR3 amino acids: CASSMGQGAGETQYF. CDR3 nucleotide sequence: TGCGCCAGCAGTATGGGACAGGGGGCTGGAGAGACCCAGTACTTC.

The gene calls are TRBV13 and TRBJ2-3; the D gene is possibly TRBD1 (6 bases). This CDR3 contains 18 residues. Germline V gives CDR1 PRHDT, CDR2 FYEKMQ (reference sequence). Trimming stripped 2 bases from V and 2 bases from J, with 20 bases between. The CDR3 DNA sequence: TGTGCCAGCAGCTTAAGGGACACCGCCTATACCTTCACAGATACGCAGTATTTT. Its protein is CASSLRDTAYTFTDTQYF.

This chain joins TRBV9 and TRBJ2-1, with 8 bases aligning to TRBD2. The germline V gene has CDR1 SGDLS and CDR2 YYNGEE. After removal of 0 bases from V and 7 bases from J, the junction contained 6 bases not matched to a gene. The CDR3 runs to 15 residues. The CDR3 DNA follows: TGTGCCAGCAGCGTAGATGGGAGCGGGGGTAATGAGCAGTTCTTC. Translated, it gives CASSVDGSGGNEQFF.

A note on this clone: This specimen includes other DNA sequences encoding the same CDR3. This chain links TRBV9 with TRBJ2-7; the D gene is possibly TRBD1 (5 bases). The CDR3 is made up of 14 amino acids. Germline CDR1 SGDLS, CDR2 YYNGEE. V was clipped by 0 bases and J by 4 bases, with 11 bases between them. The CDR3 loop is CASSVGDSPYEQYF. For the CDR3, the DNA is TGTGCCAGCAGCGTAGGAGACAGCCCATACGAGCAGTACTTC.

The count of this clone is one. V is TRBV4-1 and J is TRBJ1-4; no definite D call. Germline V lookup: CDR1 MGHRA, CDR2 YSYEKL. The CDR3 extends over 15 amino acids. V lost 1 base, J lost 8 bases, and 14 bases lay in between. The CDR3, as DNA: TGCGCCAGCAGCCAAGGCCCTGGGGTCCGGGAAAAACTGTTTTTT. Encoded protein: CASSQGPGVREKLFF.

A remark on this clone: Other DNA sequences within the sample encode an identical CDR3. The rearrangement uses TRBV10-3 and TRBJ2-1; the match to TRBD2 covers 12 bases. With V trimmed by 0 bases and J by 6 bases, 0 bases remained unmatched. The CDR3 consists of 15 residues. CDR1 ENHRY and CDR2 SYGVKD come from the germline V gene. The CDR3 DNA is TGTGCCATCAGTGAGTCACTAGCGGGAGGCAATGAGCAGTTCTTC. Translating gives CAISESLAGGNEQFF.

V usage is TRBV9 and J usage is TRBJ1-1; tentative D call: TRBD1 (5 bases). CDR3 length: 14 residues. Trimming left V 3 bases short and J 5 bases short, with 14 bases between. Germline V CDR1 and CDR2: SGDLS, YYNGEE. The chain's CDR3 is CASSEEGTVTEAFF. The CDR3 nucleotides are TGTGCCAGCAGCGAGGAGGGGACGGTGACTGAAGCTTTCTTT.

The V and J genes are TRBV28 and TRBJ1-3; D is perhaps TRBD1 (5 bases). In germline, CDR1 is MDHEN, CDR2 SYDVKM. The length of the CDR3 is 15 residues. V was clipped by 5 bases and J by 0 bases, with 11 bases between them. This chain's CDR3 is CASSLDRYSGNTIYF. The CDR3 DNA follows: TGTGCCAGCAGTCTCGACAGATACTCTGGAAACACCATATATTTT.